These T cell receptor beta chains were read from a single sample in a study of identical twins. TCRdb fed the 5' RACE reads into MiXCR, producing one record per CDR3 protein. The profile covers approximately 590,000 distinct CDR3 sequences, with 9.6% appearing a single time and roughly 3.2% taken by the ten largest. These data were likewise used in another study, on yellow fever vaccine responses in identical twins.

Sequencing was done on a sample of PBMCs. The receptors were gathered from a young woman in good health. Both conserved end residues are trimmed from each CDR3.

v_call,j_call,cdr3_aa
TRBV6-1,TRBJ2-7,ASSPSGTKLQQY
TRBV4-2,TRBJ2-3,ASSPRTTNTDTQY
TRBV28,TRBJ1-6,ASRGYYNSPLH
TRBV5-1,TRBJ2-6,ASSLGGGSGANVLT
TRBV5-1,TRBJ2-7,ASSLLGQGASGYEQY
TRBV20-1,TRBJ2-7,SARPLTGGNEQY
TRBV3-1,TRBJ2-5,ASSPSGGAETQY
TRBV20-1,TRBJ2-7,CARVFQLSGNPSEQY
TRBV4-1,TRBJ2-5,ASSQDRLGKEETQY
TRBV11-3,TRBJ1-4,ASSLGYEAAGEKLF
TRBV15,TRBJ2-5,ATSSGGRETQY
TRBV6-2/TRBV6-3,TRBJ2-1,ASSYSTMGRETGNEQF
TRBV20-1,TRBJ1-1,SASLVDTEAF
TRBV6-5,TRBJ1-5,ASSYGGGGRNQPQH
TRBV20-1,TRBJ2-1,SASVVVAYNEQF
TRBV3-1,TRBJ2-7,ASSQGAGDPTYEQY
TRBV4-3,TRBJ2-3,ASSQDKQGLRLGTDTQY
TRBV12-3/TRBV12-4,TRBJ2-7,ASSFQQGYEQY
TRBV7-6,TRBJ2-2,ASSLGAAAANTGELF
TRBV5-1,TRBJ2-6,ASSPGQGASSGANVLT
TRBV29-1,TRBJ2-3,SVERAGVNTQY
TRBV7-2,TRBJ2-7,ASSSDINFGEQY
TRBV5-1,TRBJ2-7,ASSHGQGGYEQY
TRBV20-1,TRBJ2-1,SADPVGGLRDEQF
TRBV20-1,TRBJ1-6,SARPDGSSYNSPLH
TRBV9,TRBJ2-7,ASSGPGTGLNEQY
TRBV25-1,TRBJ2-1,ASSPRQGQRKMDEQF
TRBV2,TRBJ2-4,ASSGQRQMGD
TRBV12-3/TRBV12-4,TRBJ2-3,ASSLAQGAGDTQY
TRBV20-1,TRBJ2-1,SARNPGLAVNEQF
TRBV11-2,TRBJ1-2,ASSLDPPGANYGYT
TRBV6-5,TRBJ2-3,ASSYSKVAGSGTDTQY
TRBV4-1,TRBJ2-1,ASSQDSASRSYNEQF
TRBV7-3,TRBJ2-1,ASSPETSATEQF
TRBV10-3,TRBJ2-3,AITEGEDTQY
TRBV7-9,TRBJ2-7,ASSSPQGDGYYEQY
TRBV7-9,TRBJ2-1,ASSFRTSGYNEQF
TRBV4-3,TRBJ2-7,ASSQDKGQGEQY
TRBV12-3/TRBV12-4,TRBJ2-5,ASSFRGRETQY
TRBV7-2,TRBJ2-5,ASSLGLARDQETQY
TRBV20-1,TRBJ2-2,SARDRVTGELF
TRBV5-1,TRBJ2-1,ASSLGAGVYNEQF
TRBV12-3/TRBV12-4,TRBJ2-3,ASSLGDRVGTDTQY
TRBV7-2,TRBJ2-7,ASSATRGDTYEQY
TRBV6-1,TRBJ2-2,ASTRVGLAPTGELF